This T cell receptor beta chain was obtained from a study of T cell responses to AZD1222 COVID-19 vaccine. Study in general: It was second doses at about 4 or about 12 weeks that were pooled. Study outcomes and limitations: Of spike-specific TCRs, nearly half reportedly target regions left unmutated in variants. Spike as a whole was targeted by vaccine-associated CD4 TCRs, dominant at 160-218 and 743-854. Females outnumbered males among donors, who were mostly white British; clonal diversity was possibly underestimated.

Data came from immunoSEQ multiplex PCR; TCRdb stores just in-frame clones and leaves some out. The sample consists of 150,000 to 200,000 clones, roughly 90% of them appearing once. Germline CDR1 reads SGHRS; CDR2 reads YFSETQ. CDR3 length: 14 amino acids. Trimming removed 4 bases from V and 1 base from J, with 11 bases in between. Note on this clone: Its target is not known.

This TCR was sampled from an adult in good health. Sequences were derived from peripheral blood, sampled on day 0 of AZD1222 vaccination. The chain carries TRBV5-1 and TRBJ1-1, with TRBD1 as a possible D gene (5 bases). The CDR3 coding sequence is TGCGCCAGCAGCGGGTCGGGGCAGAACACTGAAGCTTTCTTT. Amino acids: CASSGSGQNTEAFF.